Below, one TCR beta chain is given with its context. The antigen is unknown. This table comes from immunoSEQ multiplex PCR, and its TCRdb copy is limited to in-frame clones, with some not included. The sample carries 1.5 million to 2.5 million clones, about 95% recorded once. This specimen belongs to a study of shared clonotypes between healthy human individuals. Study-wide points: Sharing across four donors was highest in naive CD4 (around 5%) and lowest in memory CD8 (about 0.4%). Clonotype sharing among donors likely depends on sequencing depth.

Naive CD8 cells comprised CD45RO-negative, CCR7-positively selected cells, excluding terminally differentiated effector memory CD45RA+ cells. Trimming took off 5 bases at V and 0 bases at J, with 14 bases between the two ends. The length of the CDR3 is 15 residues. Germline CDR1 reads PRHDT; CDR2 reads FYEKMQ (reference sequence). Sequencing input: naive CD8+ T cells sorted from blood. The V call is TRBV13, the J call TRBJ2-7; the D is unclear. The sequence was collected from a man aged 18 to 29 in good health. Here the CDR3 reads CASSARTESSYEQYF. CDR3 nucleotides: TGTGCCAGCAGCGCAAGAACCGAGAGCTCCTACGAGCAGTACTTC.